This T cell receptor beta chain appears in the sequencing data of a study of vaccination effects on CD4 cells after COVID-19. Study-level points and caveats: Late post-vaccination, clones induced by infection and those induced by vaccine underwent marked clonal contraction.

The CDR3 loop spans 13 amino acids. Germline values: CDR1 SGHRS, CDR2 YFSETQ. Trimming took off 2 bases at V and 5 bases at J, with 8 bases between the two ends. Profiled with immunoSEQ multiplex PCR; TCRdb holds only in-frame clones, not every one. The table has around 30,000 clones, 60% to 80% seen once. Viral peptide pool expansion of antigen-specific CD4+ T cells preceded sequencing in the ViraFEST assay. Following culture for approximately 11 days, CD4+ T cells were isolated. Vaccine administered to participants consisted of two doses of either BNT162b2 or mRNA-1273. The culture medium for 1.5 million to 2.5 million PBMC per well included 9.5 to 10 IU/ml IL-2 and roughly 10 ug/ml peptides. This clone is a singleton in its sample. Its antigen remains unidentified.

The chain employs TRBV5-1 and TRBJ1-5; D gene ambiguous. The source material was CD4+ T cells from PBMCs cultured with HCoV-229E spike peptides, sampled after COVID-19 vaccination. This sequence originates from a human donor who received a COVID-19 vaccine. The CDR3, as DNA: TGCGCCAGCAGCTTAGGCACAGATCAGCCCCAGCATTTT. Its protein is CASSLGTDQPQHF.